This TCR beta chain was captured by sequencing in a study of control samples from healthy donors and cancer patients. V was trimmed by 2 bases and J by 6 bases, leaving 7 bases between them. This CDR3 spans 13 amino acids. The assay was immunoSEQ multiplex PCR, and TCRdb's table has in-frame clones only and misses some. This table holds some 120,000 clones, 87% found once. The TCR was taken from a man aged 25 to 40 in good health. Sample: blood. The chain uses TRBV12-3 or TRBV12-4 and TRBJ2-2, with D possibly called TRBD1 or TRBD2 (6 bases each). The CDR3 here is CASSLRGAGELFF. The CDR3 nucleotides read TGTGCCAGCAGTTTAAGGGGGGCCGGGGAGCTGTTTTTT.